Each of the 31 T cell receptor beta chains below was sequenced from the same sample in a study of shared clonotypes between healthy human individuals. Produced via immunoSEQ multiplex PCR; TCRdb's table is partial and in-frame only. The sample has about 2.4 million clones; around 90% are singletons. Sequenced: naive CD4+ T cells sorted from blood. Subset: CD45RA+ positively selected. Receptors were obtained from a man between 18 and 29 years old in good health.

The CDR3, as DNA: TGTGCCAGTAGCCCCTTAGCGGGAGGTAGGAATGAGCAGTTCTTC. As protein: CASSPLAGGRNEQFF. The chain couples TRBV19 to TRBJ2-1; 10 positions match TRBD2. V trimming: 6 bases; J trimming: 7 bases; junction bases outside the gene matches: 9. CDR1 is LNHDA, CDR2 SQIVND, per germline (reference sequence). The CDR3 length is 15 residues.

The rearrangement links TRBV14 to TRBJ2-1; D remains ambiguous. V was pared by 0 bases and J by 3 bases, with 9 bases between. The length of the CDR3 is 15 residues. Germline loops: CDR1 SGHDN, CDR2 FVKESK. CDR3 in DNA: TGTGCCAGCAGCCAAGACACCTTCGGCTACAATGAGCAGTTCTTC. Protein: CASSQDTFGYNEQFF.

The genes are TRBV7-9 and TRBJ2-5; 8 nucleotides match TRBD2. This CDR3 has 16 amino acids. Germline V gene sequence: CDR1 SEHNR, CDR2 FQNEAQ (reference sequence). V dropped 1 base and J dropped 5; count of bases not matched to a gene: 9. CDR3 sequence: CASSLGQREIGETQYF. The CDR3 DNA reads TGTGCCAGCAGCTTAGGCCAGCGGGAGATCGGCGAGACCCAGTACTTC. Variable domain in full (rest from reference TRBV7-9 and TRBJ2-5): DTGVSQNPRHKITKRGQNVTFRCDPISEHNRLYWYRQTLGQGPEFLTYFQNEAQLEKSRLLSDRFSAERPKGSFSTLEIQRTEQGDSAMYLCASSLGQREIGETQYFGPGTRLLVL.

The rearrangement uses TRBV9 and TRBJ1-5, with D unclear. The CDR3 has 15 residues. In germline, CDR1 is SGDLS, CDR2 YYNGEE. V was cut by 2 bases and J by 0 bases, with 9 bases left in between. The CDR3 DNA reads TGTGCCAGCAGCGTCAGAGGGCATAGCAATCAGCCCCAGCATTTT. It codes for CASSVRGHSNQPQHF.

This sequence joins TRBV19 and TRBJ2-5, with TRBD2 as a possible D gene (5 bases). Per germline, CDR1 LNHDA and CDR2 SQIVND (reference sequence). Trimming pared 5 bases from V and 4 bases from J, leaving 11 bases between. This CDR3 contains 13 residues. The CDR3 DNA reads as TGTGCCAGTAGTCAAGGACTCTCAGAGACCCAGTACTTC. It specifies CASSQGLSETQYF.

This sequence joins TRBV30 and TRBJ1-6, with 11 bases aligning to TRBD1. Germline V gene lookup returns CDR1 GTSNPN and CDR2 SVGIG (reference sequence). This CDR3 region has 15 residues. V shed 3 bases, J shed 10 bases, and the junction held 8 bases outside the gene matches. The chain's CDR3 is CAWRLGQGANSPLHF. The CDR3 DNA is TGTGCCTGGAGGCTAGGACAGGGGGCGAACTCACCCCTCCACTTT.

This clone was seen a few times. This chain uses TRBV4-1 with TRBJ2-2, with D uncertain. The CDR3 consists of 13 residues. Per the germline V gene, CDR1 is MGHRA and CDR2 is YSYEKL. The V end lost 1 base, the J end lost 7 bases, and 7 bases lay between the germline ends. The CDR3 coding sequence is TGCGCCAGCAGCCAAGGAGTCGACGGGGAGCTGTTTTTT. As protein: CASSQGVDGELFF.

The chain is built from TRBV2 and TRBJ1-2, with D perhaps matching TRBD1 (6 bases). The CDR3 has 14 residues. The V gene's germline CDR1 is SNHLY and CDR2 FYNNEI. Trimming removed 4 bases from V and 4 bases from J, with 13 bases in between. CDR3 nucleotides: TGTGCCAGCAGTGTTGGCAGGGGAGCCTATGGCTACACCTTC. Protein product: CASSVGRGAYGYTF.

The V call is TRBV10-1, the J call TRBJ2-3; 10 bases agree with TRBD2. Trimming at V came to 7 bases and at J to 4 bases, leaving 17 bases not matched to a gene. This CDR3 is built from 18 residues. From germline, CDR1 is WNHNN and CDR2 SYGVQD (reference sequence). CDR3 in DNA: TGCGCCAGCACAACCGGGACTAGCGACCGGGATACCGCAGATACGCAGTATTTT. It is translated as CASTTGTSDRDTADTQYF.

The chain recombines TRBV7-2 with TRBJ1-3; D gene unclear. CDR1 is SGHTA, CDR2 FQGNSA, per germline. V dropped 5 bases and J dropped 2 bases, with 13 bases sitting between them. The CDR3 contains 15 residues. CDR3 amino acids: CASSPTWAAGNTIYF. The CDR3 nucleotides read TGTGCCAGCAGCCCCACCTGGGCGGCTGGAAACACCATATATTTT. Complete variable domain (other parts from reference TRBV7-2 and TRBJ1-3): GAGVSQSPSNKVTEKGKDVELRCDPISGHTALYWYRQSLGQGLEFLIYFQGNSAPDKSGLPSDRFSAERTGGSVSTLTIQRTQQEDSAVYLCASSPTWAAGNTIYFGEGSWLTVV.

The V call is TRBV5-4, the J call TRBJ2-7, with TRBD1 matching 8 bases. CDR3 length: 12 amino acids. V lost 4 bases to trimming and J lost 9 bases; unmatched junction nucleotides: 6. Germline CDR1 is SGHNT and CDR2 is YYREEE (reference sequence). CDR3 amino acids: CASSLDRGGQYF. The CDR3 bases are TGTGCCAGCAGCCTAGACAGGGGTGGGCAGTACTTC.

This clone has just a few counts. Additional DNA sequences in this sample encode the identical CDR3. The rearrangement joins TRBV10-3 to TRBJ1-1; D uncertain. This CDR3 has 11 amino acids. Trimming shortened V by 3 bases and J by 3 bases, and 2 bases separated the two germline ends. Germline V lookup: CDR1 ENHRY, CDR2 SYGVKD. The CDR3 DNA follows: TGTGCCATCAGTGAAGACACTGAAGCTTTCTTT. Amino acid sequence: CAISEDTEAFF.

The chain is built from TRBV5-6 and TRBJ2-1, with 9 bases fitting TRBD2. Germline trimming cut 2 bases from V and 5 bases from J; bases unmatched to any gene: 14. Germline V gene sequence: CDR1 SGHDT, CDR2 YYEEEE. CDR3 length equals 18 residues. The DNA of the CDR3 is TGTGCCAGCAGCTTTCTTTTTGGAGGTAGCGGGAGTGACAATGAGCAGTTCTTC. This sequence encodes CASSFLFGGSGSDNEQFF.

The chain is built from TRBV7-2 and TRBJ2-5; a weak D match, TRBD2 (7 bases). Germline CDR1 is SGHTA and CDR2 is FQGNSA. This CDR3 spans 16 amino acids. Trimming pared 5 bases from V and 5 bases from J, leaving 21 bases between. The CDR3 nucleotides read TGTGCCAGCAGCCTATACGCGGGGGCCAGGGAGGAGACCCAGTACTTC. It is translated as CASSLYAGAREETQYF.

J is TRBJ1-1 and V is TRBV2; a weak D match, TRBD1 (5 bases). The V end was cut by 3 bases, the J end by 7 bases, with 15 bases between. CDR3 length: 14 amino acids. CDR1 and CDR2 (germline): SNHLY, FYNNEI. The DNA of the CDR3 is TGTGCCAGCAGTGACACACCGGGGAGGGGTGAAGCTTTCTTT. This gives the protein CASSDTPGRGEAFF.

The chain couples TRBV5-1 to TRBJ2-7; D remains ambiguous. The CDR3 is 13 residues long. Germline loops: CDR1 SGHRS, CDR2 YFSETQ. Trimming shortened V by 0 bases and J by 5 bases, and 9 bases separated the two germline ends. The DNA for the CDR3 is TGCGCCAGCAGCTTGGAAAACCGAAACGAGCAGTACTTC. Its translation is CASSLENRNEQYF. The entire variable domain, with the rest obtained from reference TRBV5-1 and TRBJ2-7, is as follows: KAGVTQTPRYLIKTRGQQVTLSCSPISGHRSVSWYQQTPGQGLQFLFEYFSETQRNKGNFPGRFSGRQFSNSRSEMNVSTLELGDSALYLCASSLENRNEQYFGPGTRLTVT.

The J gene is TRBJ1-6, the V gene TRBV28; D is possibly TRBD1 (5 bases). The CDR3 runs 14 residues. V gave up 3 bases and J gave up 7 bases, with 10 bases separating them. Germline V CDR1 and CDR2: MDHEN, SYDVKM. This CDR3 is CASSFSDRNSPLHF. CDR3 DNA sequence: TGTGCCAGCAGTTTTTCTGACAGAAATTCACCCCTCCACTTT. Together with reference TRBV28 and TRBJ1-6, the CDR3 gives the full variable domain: DVKVTQSSRYLVKRTGEKVFLECVQDMDHENMFWYRQDPGLGLRLIYFSYDVKMKEKGDIPEGYSVSREKKERFSLILESASTNQTSMYLCASSFSDRNSPLHFGNGTRLTVT.

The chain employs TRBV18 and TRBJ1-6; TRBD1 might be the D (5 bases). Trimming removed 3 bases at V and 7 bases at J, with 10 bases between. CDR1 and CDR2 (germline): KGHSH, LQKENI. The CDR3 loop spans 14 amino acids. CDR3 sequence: CASSPQGTNSPLHF. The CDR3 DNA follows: TGTGCCAGCTCACCGCAGGGTACAAATTCACCCCTCCACTTT.

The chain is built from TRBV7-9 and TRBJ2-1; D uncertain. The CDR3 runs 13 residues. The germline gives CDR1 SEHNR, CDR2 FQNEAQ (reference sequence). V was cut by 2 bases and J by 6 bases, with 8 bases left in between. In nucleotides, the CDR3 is TGTGCCAGCAGCTTATGGGGTTCCAATGAGCAGTTCTTC. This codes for CASSLWGSNEQFF.

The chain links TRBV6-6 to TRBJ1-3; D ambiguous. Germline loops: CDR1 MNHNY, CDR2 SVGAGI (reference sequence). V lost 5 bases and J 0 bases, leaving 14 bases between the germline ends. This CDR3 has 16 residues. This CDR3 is CASSLSGRDSGNTIYF. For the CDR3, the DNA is TGTGCCAGCAGTCTCTCGGGCCGCGACTCTGGAAACACCATATATTTT.

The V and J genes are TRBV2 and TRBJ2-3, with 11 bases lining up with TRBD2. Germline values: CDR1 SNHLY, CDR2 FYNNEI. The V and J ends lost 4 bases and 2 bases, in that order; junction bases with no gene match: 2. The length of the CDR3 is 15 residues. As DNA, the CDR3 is TGTGCCAGCAGTGGACTAGCGGGGCCCACAGATACGCAGTATTTT. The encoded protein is CASSGLAGPTDTQYF. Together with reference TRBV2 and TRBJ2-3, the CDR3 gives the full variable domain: EPEVTQTPSHQVTQMGQEVILRCVPISNHLYFYWYRQILGQKVEFLVSFYNNEISEKSEIFDDQFSVERPDGSNFTLKIRSTKLEDSAMYFCASSGLAGPTDTQYFGPGTRLTVL.

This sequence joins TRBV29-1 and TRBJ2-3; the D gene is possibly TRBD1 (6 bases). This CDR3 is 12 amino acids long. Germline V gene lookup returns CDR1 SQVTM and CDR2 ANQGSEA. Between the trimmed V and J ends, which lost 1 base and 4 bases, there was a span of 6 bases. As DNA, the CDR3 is TGCAGCGTTGAAGGACAGGCAGATACGCAGTATTTT. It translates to CSVEGQADTQYF.

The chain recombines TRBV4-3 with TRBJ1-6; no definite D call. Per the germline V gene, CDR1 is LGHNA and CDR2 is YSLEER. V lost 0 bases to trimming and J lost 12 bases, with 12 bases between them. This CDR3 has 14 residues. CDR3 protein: CASSQDRANGPLHF. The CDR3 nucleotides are TGCGCCAGCAGCCAAGATCGGGCAAACGGACCCCTCCACTTT.

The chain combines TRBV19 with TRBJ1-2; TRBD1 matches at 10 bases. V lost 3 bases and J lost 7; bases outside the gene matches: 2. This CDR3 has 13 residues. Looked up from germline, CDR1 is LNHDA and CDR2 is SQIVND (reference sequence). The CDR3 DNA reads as TGTGCCAGTAGTATTGGGGACAGGGGTGGCTACACCTTC. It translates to CASSIGDRGGYTF.

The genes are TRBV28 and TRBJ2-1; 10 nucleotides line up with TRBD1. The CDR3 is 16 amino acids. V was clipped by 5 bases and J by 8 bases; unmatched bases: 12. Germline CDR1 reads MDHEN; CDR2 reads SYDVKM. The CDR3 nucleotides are TGTGCCAGCAGTCGGACCGGGACAGGGGTGTTGGATGAGCAGTTCTTC. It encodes CASSRTGTGVLDEQFF. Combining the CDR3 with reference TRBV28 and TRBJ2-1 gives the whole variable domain DVKVTQSSRYLVKRTGEKVFLECVQDMDHENMFWYRQDPGLGLRLIYFSYDVKMKEKGDIPEGYSVSREKKERFSLILESASTNQTSMYLCASSRTGTGVLDEQFFGPGTRLTVL.

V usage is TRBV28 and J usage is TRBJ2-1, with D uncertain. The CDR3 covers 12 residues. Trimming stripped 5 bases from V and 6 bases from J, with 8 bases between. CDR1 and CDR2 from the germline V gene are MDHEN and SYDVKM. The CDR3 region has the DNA TGTGCCAGCAGTATCCGGCGCAATGAGCAGTTCTTC. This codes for CASSIRRNEQFF.

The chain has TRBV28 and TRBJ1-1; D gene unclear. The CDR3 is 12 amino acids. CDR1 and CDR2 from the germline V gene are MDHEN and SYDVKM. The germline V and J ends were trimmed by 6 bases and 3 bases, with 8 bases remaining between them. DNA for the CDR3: TGTGCCAGCAGGGAGACGGACACTGAAGCTTTCTTT. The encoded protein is CASRETDTEAFF.

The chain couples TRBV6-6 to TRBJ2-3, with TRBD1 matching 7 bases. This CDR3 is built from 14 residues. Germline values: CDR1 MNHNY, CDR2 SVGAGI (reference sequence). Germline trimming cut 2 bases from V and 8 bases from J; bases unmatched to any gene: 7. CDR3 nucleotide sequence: TGTGCCAGCAGTTACACCCTTGACAGGGCTACGCAGTATTTT. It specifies CASSYTLDRATQYF.

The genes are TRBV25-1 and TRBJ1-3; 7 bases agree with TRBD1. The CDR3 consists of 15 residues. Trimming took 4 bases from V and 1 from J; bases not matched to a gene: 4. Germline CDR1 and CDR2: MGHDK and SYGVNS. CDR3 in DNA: TGTGCCAGCAGTGGACAGGGAGTTTCTGGAAACACCATATATTTT. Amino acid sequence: CASSGQGVSGNTIYF.

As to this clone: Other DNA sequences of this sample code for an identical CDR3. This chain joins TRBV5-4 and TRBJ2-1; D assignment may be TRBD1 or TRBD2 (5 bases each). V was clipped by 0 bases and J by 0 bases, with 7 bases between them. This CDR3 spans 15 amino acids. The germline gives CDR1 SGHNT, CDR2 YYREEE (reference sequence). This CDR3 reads CASSLGGTSYNEQFF. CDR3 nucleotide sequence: TGTGCCAGCAGCTTGGGGGGGACCTCCTACAATGAGCAGTTCTTC.

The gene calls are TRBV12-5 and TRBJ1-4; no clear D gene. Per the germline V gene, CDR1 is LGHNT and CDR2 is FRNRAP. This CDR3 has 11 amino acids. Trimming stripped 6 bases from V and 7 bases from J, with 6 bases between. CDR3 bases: TGTGCTAGTGGCAGAGCTGAAAAACTGTTTTTT. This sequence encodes CASGRAEKLFF.